Presented here are 24 T cell receptor beta chains from one specimen sequenced in a study of OX40 agonist ivuxolimab in advanced cancers. Profiling relied on immunoSEQ multiplex PCR, and the TCRdb table lists in-frame clones only, not all of them. The sample holds about 69,000 clones, 70% to 90% seen once. This sample comprised CD4+ or CD8+ T cells sorted from blood, obtained in a trial of the OX40 agonist ivuxolimab. Every receptor here comes from an adult with an advanced solid tumor such as melanoma, head and neck, liver or kidney cancer.

This clone was found once. The chain uses TRBV4-3 and TRBJ1-6, with D tentatively TRBD1 (6 bases). Between the trimmed V and J ends, which lost 2 bases and 7 bases, there was a span of 15 bases. The CDR3 contains 16 residues. Germline CDR1 LGHNA, CDR2 YSLEER. CDR3 in amino acids: CASSQTGILENSPLHF. For the CDR3, the DNA is TGCGCCAGCAGCCAAACAGGGATCCTGGAGAATTCACCCCTCCACTTT.

The V call is TRBV30, the J call TRBJ1-3; D possibly corresponds to TRBD1 (5 bases). From germline, CDR1 is GTSNPN and CDR2 SVGIG (reference sequence). CDR3 length: 15 amino acids. V was trimmed by 0 bases and J by 4 bases, leaving 13 bases between them. Here the CDR3 reads CAWSVLSGHGNTIYF. The CDR3 nucleotides read TGTGCCTGGAGTGTACTTAGCGGACACGGAAACACCATATATTTT.

The V and J genes are TRBV5-1 and TRBJ2-5; perhaps TRBD1 as D (6 bases). CDR1 is SGHRS, CDR2 YFSETQ, per germline. V was cut by 4 bases and J by 5 bases, with 15 bases left in between. The CDR3 has 14 amino acids. As DNA, the CDR3 is TGCGCCAGCAGCATCCGGGACACGGGGGAGACCCAGTACTTC. This translates into CASSIRDTGETQYF.

V usage is TRBV5-4 and J usage is TRBJ1-3, with 7 bases matching TRBD1. This CDR3 is built from 15 residues. The germline V gene encodes CDR1 SGHNT and CDR2 YYREEE (reference sequence). The trim removed 3 bases at V and 3 bases at J, leaving 6 bases unmatched. CDR3 in DNA: TGTGCCAGCAGCTCCAGAGGGGGCAGTGGAAACACCATATATTTT. The encoded protein is CASSSRGGSGNTIYF.

The chain couples TRBV25-1 to TRBJ1-1; TRBD1 might be the D (6 bases). The CDR3 is made up of 15 amino acids. Deletions cut 1 base from V and 3 bases from J, with 12 bases between. The germline gives CDR1 MGHDK, CDR2 SYGVNS. The CDR3 reads CASSELGGVDTEAFF. In DNA, the CDR3 is TGTGCCAGCAGTGAATTGGGGGGCGTCGACACTGAAGCTTTCTTT. Full variable domain (rest looked up from reference TRBV25-1 and TRBJ1-1): EADIYQTPRYLVIGTGKKITLECSQTMGHDKMYWYQQDPGMELHLIHYSYGVNSTEKGDLSSESTVSRIRTEHFPLTLESARPSHTSQYLCASSELGGVDTEAFFGQGTRLTVV.

Points on this clone: The sample has other DNA sequences that encode this CDR3 too. The V and J genes are TRBV5-6 and TRBJ2-3; D gene uncertain. CDR3 length: 13 amino acids. Trimming pared 4 bases from V and 7 bases from J, leaving 13 bases between. Germline V gene sequence: CDR1 SGHDT, CDR2 YYEEEE. The DNA of the CDR3 is TGTGCCAGCAGCGGCGGAGCCGGAAATACGCAGTATTTT. The encoded protein is CASSGGAGNTQYF.

The chain joins TRBV2 to TRBJ2-1, with TRBD2 identical over 7 bases. J was trimmed by 6 bases and V by 7 bases; bases with no gene match: 6. Germline V gives CDR1 SNHLY, CDR2 FYNNEI. This CDR3 has 13 residues. CDR3 amino acids: CASTAGVGNEQFF. In DNA form, the CDR3 reads TGTGCCAGCACGGCGGGAGTCGGCAATGAGCAGTTCTTC.

The gene calls are TRBV29-1 and TRBJ2-1; D not resolved. Germline lookup yields CDR1 SQVTM and CDR2 ANQGSEA. V was clipped by 5 bases and J by 8 bases, with 10 bases between them. The CDR3 is made up of 11 amino acids. The CDR3 DNA follows: TGCAGCGTTTATCTCAATTATGAGCAGTTCTTC. It encodes CSVYLNYEQFF.

The V call is TRBV29-1, the J call TRBJ1-1; 8 positions agree with TRBD1. This CDR3 comprises 13 residues. The V and J ends lost 6 bases and 2 bases, in that order; junction bases with no gene match: 5. CDR1 is SQVTM, CDR2 ANQGSEA, per germline. Here the CDR3 DNA reads TGCAGCGTCTCGACAGGGGTAAACACTGAAGCTTTCTTT. Its protein product is CSVSTGVNTEAFF.

The chain is built from TRBV28 and TRBJ2-7; TRBD1 aligns across 8 bases. The CDR3 loop spans 15 amino acids. Germline assignment: CDR1 MDHEN and CDR2 SYDVKM. V shed 6 bases and J 0 bases; nucleotides not matched to a gene: 7. Written as DNA, the CDR3 is TGTGCCAGCAGCCTGACAGGGGCGATCTCCTACGAGCAGTACTTC. Its translation is CASSLTGAISYEQYF.

This clone was picked up one time. CDR3: CASTGQGRGTEAFF. DNA of the CDR3: TGTGCCAGCACCGGACAGGGCAGGGGGACTGAAGCTTTCTTT. The rearrangement uses TRBV6-5 and TRBJ1-1; 8 nucleotides agree with TRBD1. This CDR3 is built from 14 residues. Germline V gives CDR1 MNHEY, CDR2 SVGAGI. V shed 7 bases and J 5 bases; nucleotides not matched to a gene: 9.

The chain is built from TRBV19 and TRBJ1-2; 7 positions agree with TRBD1. The CDR3 contains 16 residues. CDR1 is LNHDA and CDR2 is SQIVND in the germline V gene (reference sequence). V gave up 6 bases and J gave up 5 bases; unmatched junction bases: 15. The CDR3 DNA reads as TGTGCCAGTAGCTTAGGGGGCCTCATCCCGCAGTATGGCTACACCTTC. This codes for CASSLGGLIPQYGYTF. The full variable domain, with the rest looked up from reference TRBV19 and TRBJ1-2, is DGGITQSPKYLFRKEGQNVTLSCEQNLNHDAMYWYRQDPGQGLRLIYYSQIVNDFQKGDIAEGYSVSREKKESFPLTVTSAQKNPTAFYLCASSLGGLIPQYGYTFGSGTRLTVV.

The gene calls are TRBV19 and TRBJ1-4; 8 bases are shared with TRBD1. Germline-derived CDR1 and CDR2 are LNHDA and SQIVND (reference sequence). The CDR3 runs to 15 residues. With V trimmed by 5 bases and J by 8 bases, 10 bases remained unmatched. CDR3 in amino acids: CASSGGQGPQEKLFF. The CDR3 bases are TGTGCCAGTAGTGGCGGACAGGGACCGCAGGAAAAACTGTTTTTT.

The gene calls are TRBV10-3 and TRBJ2-3; 11 bases line up with TRBD2. The CDR3 covers 17 residues. The junction had 13 bases not matched to a gene; V was cut back by 5 bases and J by 6 bases. Germline V gene lookup returns CDR1 ENHRY and CDR2 SYGVKD. The CDR3 loop is CAISFHGTSGGQDTQYF. The CDR3 DNA reads as TGTGCCATCAGTTTCCACGGGACTAGCGGAGGGCAGGATACGCAGTATTTT.

This chain links TRBV6-6 with TRBJ1-5; D uncertain. Trimming removed 6 bases from V and 5 bases from J, with 8 bases in between. Germline CDR1 is MNHNY and CDR2 is SVGAGI (reference sequence). This CDR3 comprises 12 residues. The CDR3: CASRIGDQPQHF. CDR3 coding DNA: TGTGCCAGCAGGATCGGGGATCAGCCCCAGCATTTT.

This clone is a singleton in its sample. The chain uses TRBV5-1 and TRBJ1-1, with D tentatively TRBD1 (6 bases). Trimming cost V 3 bases and J 1 base, with 19 bases left between them. The germline gives CDR1 SGHRS, CDR2 YFSETQ. CDR3 length: 17 amino acids. In nucleotides, the CDR3 is TGCGCCAGCAGCTGGAGGACAGACACTTTTTCGAACACTGAAGCTTTCTTT. It is translated as CASSWRTDTFSNTEAFF.

The chain carries TRBV11-2 and TRBJ2-5; D possibly corresponds to TRBD1 (6 bases). Germline V gene sequence: CDR1 SGHAT, CDR2 FQNNGV. The CDR3 has 13 amino acids. V dropped 6 bases and J dropped 4 bases, with 12 bases sitting between them. The CDR3 region has the DNA TGTGCCAGCAGTCTAACAGGGACAGAGACCCAGTACTTC. Its protein product is CASSLTGTETQYF.

The J gene is TRBJ2-1, the V gene TRBV6-1, with 10 bases fitting TRBD2. Trimming cost V 0 bases and J 8 bases; bases outside gene matches: 10. In germline, CDR1 is MNHNS, CDR2 SASEGT. The length of the CDR3 is 17 residues. CDR3: CASSEARSSGSSHEQFF. The CDR3 bases are TGTGCCAGCAGTGAAGCCCGTTCTAGCGGGAGTAGCCATGAGCAGTTCTTC.

The J gene is TRBJ2-7, the V gene TRBV5-4; TRBD2 matches at 16 bases. Germline V gene sequence: CDR1 SGHNT, CDR2 YYREEE (reference sequence). Trimming took 3 bases from V and 4 from J; bases not matched to a gene: 4. The CDR3 sequence is 16 residues long. The CDR3, as DNA: TGTGCCAGCAGCTCGGGACTAGCGGGAGGGGGGTACGAGCAGTACTTC. This encodes CASSSGLAGGGYEQYF.

The rearrangement uses TRBV4-2 and TRBJ2-3; 11 bases match TRBD2. Trimming at V came to 4 bases and at J to 2 bases, leaving 11 bases not matched to a gene. The CDR3 has 18 residues. Germline V gene data show CDR1 as LGHNA and CDR2 as YNFKEQ. CDR3 loop: CASSRLRGTSGTTDTQYF. The CDR3 nucleotides are TGTGCCAGCAGCCGCTTGAGAGGGACTAGCGGAACCACAGATACGCAGTATTTT.

The V and J genes are TRBV19 and TRBJ1-2; perhaps TRBD1 as D (6 bases). V lost 5 bases and J lost 7, with 20 bases in between. Germline CDR1 reads LNHDA; CDR2 reads SQIVND (reference sequence). The CDR3 sequence is 15 residues long. CDR3 amino acids: CASSDYRGRGAGYTF. The CDR3 nucleotides are TGTGCCAGTAGTGACTACCGGGGGCGCGGAGCTGGCTACACCTTC.

The chain couples TRBV14 to TRBJ2-3, with TRBD2 identical over 8 bases. Unmatched junction bases numbered 4, after V lost 1 base and J lost 1 base. In germline, CDR1 is SGHDN, CDR2 FVKESK. The CDR3 extends over 16 amino acids. Written as DNA, the CDR3 is TGTGCCAGCAGCCAAGGTAGCGGGAAGGGCACAGATACGCAGTATTTT. Encoded protein: CASSQGSGKGTDTQYF.

This chain joins TRBV18 and TRBJ2-7; 9 bases line up with TRBD1. CDR1 KGHSH and CDR2 LQKENI come from the germline V gene. This CDR3 is built from 15 residues. V trimming: 2 bases; J trimming: 1 base; junction bases outside the gene matches: 3. CDR3 in amino acids: CASSPTGGSSYEQYF. The CDR3 region has the DNA TGTGCCAGCTCACCAACAGGGGGCTCTTCCTACGAGCAGTACTTC.

This sequence joins TRBV9 and TRBJ1-1, with 7 bases that match TRBD1. The junction had 10 bases not matched to a gene; V was cut back by 4 bases and J by 1 base. Germline values: CDR1 SGDLS, CDR2 YYNGEE. The CDR3 loop spans 16 amino acids. The CDR3 region has the DNA TGTGCCAGCAGCAGCTCACAGGGGAACCCGAACACTGAAGCTTTCTTT. Amino acid sequence: CASSSSQGNPNTEAFF.